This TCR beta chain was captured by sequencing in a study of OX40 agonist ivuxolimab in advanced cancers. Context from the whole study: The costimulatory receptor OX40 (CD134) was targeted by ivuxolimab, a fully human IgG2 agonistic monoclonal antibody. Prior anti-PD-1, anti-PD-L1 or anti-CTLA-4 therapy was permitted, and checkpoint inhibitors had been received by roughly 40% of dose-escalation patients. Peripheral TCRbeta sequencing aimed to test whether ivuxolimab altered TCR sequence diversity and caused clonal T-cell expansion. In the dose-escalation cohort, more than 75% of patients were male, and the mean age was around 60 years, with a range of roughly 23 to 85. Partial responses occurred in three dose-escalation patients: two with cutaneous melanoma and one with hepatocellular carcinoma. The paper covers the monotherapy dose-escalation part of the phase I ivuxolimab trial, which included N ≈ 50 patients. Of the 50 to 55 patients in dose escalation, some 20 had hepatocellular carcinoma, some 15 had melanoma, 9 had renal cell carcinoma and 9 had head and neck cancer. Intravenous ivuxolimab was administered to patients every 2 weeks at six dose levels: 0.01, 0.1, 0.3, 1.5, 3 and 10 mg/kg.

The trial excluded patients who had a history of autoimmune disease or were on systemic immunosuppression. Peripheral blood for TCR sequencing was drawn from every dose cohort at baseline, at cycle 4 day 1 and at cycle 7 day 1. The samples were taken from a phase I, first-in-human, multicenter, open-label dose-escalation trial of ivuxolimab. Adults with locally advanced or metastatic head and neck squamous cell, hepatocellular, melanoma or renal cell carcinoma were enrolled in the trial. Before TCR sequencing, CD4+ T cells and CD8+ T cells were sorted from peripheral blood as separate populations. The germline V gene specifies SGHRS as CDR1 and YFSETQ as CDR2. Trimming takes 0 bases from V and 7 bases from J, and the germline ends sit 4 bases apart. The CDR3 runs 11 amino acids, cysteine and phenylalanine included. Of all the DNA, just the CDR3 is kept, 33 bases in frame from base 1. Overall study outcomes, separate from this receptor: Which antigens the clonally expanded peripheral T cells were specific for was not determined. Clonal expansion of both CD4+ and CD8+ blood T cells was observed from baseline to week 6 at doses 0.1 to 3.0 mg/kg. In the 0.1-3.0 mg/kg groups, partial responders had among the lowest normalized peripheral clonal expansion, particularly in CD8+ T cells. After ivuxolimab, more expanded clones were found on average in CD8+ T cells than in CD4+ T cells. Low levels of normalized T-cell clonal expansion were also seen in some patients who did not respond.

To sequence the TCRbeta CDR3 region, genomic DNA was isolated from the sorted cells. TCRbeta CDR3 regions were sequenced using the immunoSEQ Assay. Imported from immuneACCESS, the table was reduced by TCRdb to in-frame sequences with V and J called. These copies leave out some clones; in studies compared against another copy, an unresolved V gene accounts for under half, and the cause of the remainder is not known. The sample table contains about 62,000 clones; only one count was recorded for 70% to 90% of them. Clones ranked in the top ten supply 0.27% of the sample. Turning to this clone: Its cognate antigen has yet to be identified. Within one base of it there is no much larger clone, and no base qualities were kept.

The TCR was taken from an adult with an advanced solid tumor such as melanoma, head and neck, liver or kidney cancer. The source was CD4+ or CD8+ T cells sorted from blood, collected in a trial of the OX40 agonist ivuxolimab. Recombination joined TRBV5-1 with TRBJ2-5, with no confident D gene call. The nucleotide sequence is TGCGCCAGCAGCTTGGACTCGACCCAGTACTTC. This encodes CASSLDSTQYF.